This TCR beta chain was sequenced in a study of shared clonotypes between healthy human individuals. There are 16 residues in the CDR3. V gave up 1 base and J gave up 2 bases, with 15 bases separating them. Germline loops: CDR1 SGDLS, CDR2 YYNGEE. Measured with immunoSEQ multiplex PCR; TCRdb has only the in-frame clones, and not every one. The sample holds hundreds of thousands of clones, about three quarters seen once. This chain joins TRBV9 and TRBJ1-2, with a possible D match to TRBD1 (6 bases). This receptor was identified in a young woman in good health. Specimen: memory CD4+ T cells sorted from blood. Described subset: CD45RA-negative fraction. CDR3 nucleotide sequence: TGTGCCAGCAGCGTAACAATGGCAGGGGCGAACTATGGCTACACCTTC. This encodes CASSVTMAGANYGYTF.